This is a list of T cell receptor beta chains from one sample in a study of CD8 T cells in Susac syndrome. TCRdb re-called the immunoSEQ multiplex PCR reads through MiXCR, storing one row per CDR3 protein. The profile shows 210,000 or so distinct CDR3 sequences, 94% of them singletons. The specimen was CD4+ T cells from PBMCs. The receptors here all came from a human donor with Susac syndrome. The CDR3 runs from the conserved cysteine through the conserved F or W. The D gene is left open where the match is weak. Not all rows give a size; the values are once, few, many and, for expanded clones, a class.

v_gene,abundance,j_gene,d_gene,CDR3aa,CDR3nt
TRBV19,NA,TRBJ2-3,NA,CASSAGHATDTQYF,TGTGCCAGTAGTGCCGGACACGCCACAGATACGCAGTATTTT
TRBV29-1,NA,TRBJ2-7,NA,CSVGPFSEQYF,TGCAGCGTGGGACCTTTTAGCGAGCAGTACTTC
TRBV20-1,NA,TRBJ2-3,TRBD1,CSAPTGARTDTQYF,TGCAGTGCTCCGACAGGGGCCCGCACAGATACGCAGTATTTT
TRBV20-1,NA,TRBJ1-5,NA,CSVKGGNQPQHF,TGCAGTGTAAAGGGGGGCAATCAGCCCCAGCATTTT
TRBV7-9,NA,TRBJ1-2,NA,CASTDSYGYTF,TGTGCCAGCACGGACAGCTATGGCTACACCTTC
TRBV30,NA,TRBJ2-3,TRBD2,CASNSGGGTDTQYF,TGTGCCTCGAACAGCGGGGGGGGCACAGATACGCAGTATTTT
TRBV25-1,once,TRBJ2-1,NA,CASSDYRSSYNEQFF,TGTGCCAGCAGTGATTACCGGAGCTCCTACAATGAGCAGTTCTTC
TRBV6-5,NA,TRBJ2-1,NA,CASSYLGAIGPKEQFF,TGTGCCAGCAGTTACTTGGGGGCTATAGGGCCCAAGGAGCAGTTCTTC
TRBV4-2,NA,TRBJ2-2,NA,CASSVTGTYNTGELFF,TGTGCCAGCAGCGTCACCGGGACTTACAACACCGGGGAGCTGTTTTTT
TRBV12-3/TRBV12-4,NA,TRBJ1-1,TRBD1,CASSPGQGVLNTEAFF,TGTGCCAGCAGTCCCGGACAGGGGGTGTTGAACACTGAAGCTTTCTTT
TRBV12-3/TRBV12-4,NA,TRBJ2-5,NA,CASSLTGAPPKTQYF,TGTGCCAGCAGTTTGACGGGTGCTCCCCCGAAGACCCAGTACTTC
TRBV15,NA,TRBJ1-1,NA,CATRKGRENTEAFF,TGTGCCACCAGGAAGGGACGGGAGAACACTGAAGCTTTCTTT
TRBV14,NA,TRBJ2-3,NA,CASSPGQTTDTQYF,TGTGCCAGCAGCCCTGGACAGACTACAGATACGCAGTATTTT
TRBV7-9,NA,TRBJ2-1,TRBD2,CASSPIGTSHEQFF,TGTGCCAGCAGCCCTATAGGGACTAGCCATGAGCAGTTCTTC
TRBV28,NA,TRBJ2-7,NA,CASSLAASDRGEQYF,TGTGCCAGCAGTTTAGCGGCGTCGGACCGCGGCGAGCAGTACTTC
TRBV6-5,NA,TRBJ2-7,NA,CASSYTGQAYEQYF,TGTGCCAGCAGTTACACGGGGCAAGCCTACGAGCAGTACTTC
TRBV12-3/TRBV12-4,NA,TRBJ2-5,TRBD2,CASSPLAGGLVEKTQYF,TGTGCCAGCAGCCCCCTAGCGGGGGGGCTGGTTGAGAAGACCCAGTACTTC
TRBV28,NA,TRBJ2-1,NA,CASISWRSALRDEQFF,TGTGCCAGCATATCTTGGAGGAGCGCCCTTCGCGATGAGCAGTTCTTC
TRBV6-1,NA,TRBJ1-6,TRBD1,CASSLFGTANSPLHF,TGTGCCAGCAGCCTTTTCGGGACAGCAAATTCACCCCTCCACTTT
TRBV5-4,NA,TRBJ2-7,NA,CASSLVVGPSDEQYF,TGTGCCAGCAGCTTGGTGGTCGGACCTTCGGACGAGCAGTACTTC
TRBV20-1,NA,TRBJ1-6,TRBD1,CSALPGQGRNNSPLHF,TGCAGTGCTCTCCCGGGACAGGGGAGGAATAATTCACCCCTCCACTTT
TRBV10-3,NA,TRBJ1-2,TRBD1,CAISEVGQGRANYGYTF,TGTGCCATCAGTGAAGTGGGACAGGGAAGAGCTAACTATGGCTACACCTTC
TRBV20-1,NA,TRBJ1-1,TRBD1,CSAPDRAPTEAFF,TGCAGTGCTCCTGACAGGGCCCCCACTGAAGCTTTCTTT
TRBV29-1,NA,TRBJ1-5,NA,CSVDAEAQHF,TGCAGCGTTGATGCCGAGGCCCAGCATTTT
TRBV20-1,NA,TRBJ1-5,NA,CSARQSTNQPQHF,TGCAGTGCTAGACAATCAACGAATCAGCCCCAGCATTTT
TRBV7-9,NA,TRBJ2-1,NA,CASSLADRSHEQFF,TGTGCCAGCAGCTTAGCCGATAGAAGCCATGAGCAGTTCTTC
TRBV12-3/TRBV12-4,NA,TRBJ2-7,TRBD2,CASTPAPGGPYEQYF,TGTGCCAGCACCCCGGCCCCGGGGGGGCCTTACGAGCAGTACTTC
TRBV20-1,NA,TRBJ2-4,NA,CSAPHLAKNIQYF,TGCAGTGCCCCACACCTGGCCAAAAACATTCAGTACTTC
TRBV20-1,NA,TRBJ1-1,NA,CSARTANTEAFF,TGCAGTGCTAGGACGGCGAACACTGAAGCTTTCTTT
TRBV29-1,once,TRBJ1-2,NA,CSVDTMRMGYGYTF,TGCAGCGTTGATACGATGAGAATGGGATATGGCTACACCTTC
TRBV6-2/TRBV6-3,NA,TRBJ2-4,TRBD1,CASREQGQDIQYF,TGTGCCAGCAGAGAACAGGGACAGGACATTCAGTACTTC
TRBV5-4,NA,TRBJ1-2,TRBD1,CASRGDRGYYGYTF,TGTGCCAGCAGGGGGGACAGGGGCTACTATGGCTACACCTTC
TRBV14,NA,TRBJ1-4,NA,CASSQVDLDNEKLFF,TGTGCCAGCAGCCAAGTCGACCTAGATAATGAAAAACTGTTTTTT
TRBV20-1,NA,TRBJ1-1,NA,CSARGGRAGVNTEAFF,TGCAGTGCTAGAGGAGGGAGAGCGGGAGTGAACACTGAAGCTTTCTTT
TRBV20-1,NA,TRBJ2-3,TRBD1,CSARRQGEKDTQYF,TGCAGTGCTAGGCGACAGGGTGAGAAAGATACGCAGTATTTT
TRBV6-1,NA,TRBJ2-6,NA,CASSRPDVGGGANVLTF,TGTGCCAGCAGCCGTCCGGATGTGGGCGGTGGGGCCAACGTCCTGACTTTC
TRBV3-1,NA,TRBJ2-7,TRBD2,CASSQLAGSYEQYF,TGTGCCAGCAGCCAACTAGCGGGATCCTACGAGCAGTACTTC
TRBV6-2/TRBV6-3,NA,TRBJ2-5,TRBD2,CASSNSRRASGRIETQYF,TGTGCCAGCAGTAACAGCCGTCGGGCTAGCGGTAGGATAGAGACCCAGTACTTC
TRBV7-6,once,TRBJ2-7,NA,CASSPPTEGGYEQYF,TGTGCCAGCAGCCCACCGACGGAGGGGGGCTACGAGCAGTACTTC
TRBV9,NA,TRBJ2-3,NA,CASSVEGMVADTQYF,TGTGCCAGCAGCGTAGAGGGAATGGTCGCGGATACGCAGTATTTT
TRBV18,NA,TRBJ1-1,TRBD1,CASTIGGTEVSTEAFF,TGTGCCAGCACTATAGGCGGGACAGAGGTTTCCACTGAAGCTTTCTTT
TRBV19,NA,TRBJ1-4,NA,CASSIGSDGKLFF,TGTGCCAGTAGTATAGGTTCCGACGGAAAACTGTTTTTT
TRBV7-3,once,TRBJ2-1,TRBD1,CASSSHSTGTGTSNEQFF,TGTGCCAGCAGCTCCCACAGTACCGGGACAGGGACCAGTAATGAGCAGTTCTTC
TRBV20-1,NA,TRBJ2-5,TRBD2,CSGLLAGVGETQYF,TGCAGTGGCCTACTAGCGGGGGTGGGGGAGACCCAGTACTTC
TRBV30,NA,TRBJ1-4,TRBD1,CAWKTGIVVGKLFF,TGTGCCTGGAAGACAGGGATCGTGGTCGGAAAACTGTTTTTT